These 14 T cell receptor beta chains share one sample of origin, sequenced in a study of Ad26.COV2.S vaccination and SARS-CoV-2 variants. The treatment was: 15 to 20 received Ad26.COV2.S at low or high dose, single or two shots; 5 received placebo; per-sample allocation not given. Collection of the samples took place on day 63 after the first injection of vaccine or placebo. This table comes from immunoSEQ multiplex PCR, and its TCRdb copy is limited to in-frame clones, with some not included. Among about 380,000 clones listed, about four fifths were seen once. The material was peripheral blood, obtained in a trial of Ad26.COV2.S vaccine versus placebo. These receptors were obtained from a person aged 18-60 years who received the Ad26.COV2.S COVID-19 vaccine or a placebo.

V gene TRBV2 combines with J gene TRBJ2-5; D possibly corresponds to TRBD2 (6 bases). The CDR3 length is 14 residues. The V gene's germline CDR1 is SNHLY and CDR2 FYNNEI. The V end lost 9 bases, the J end lost 2 bases, and 16 bases lay between the germline ends. The CDR3 sequence is CARGRETGQETQYF. CDR3 nucleotides: TGTGCCAGGGGACGGGAGACGGGGCAAGAGACCCAGTACTTC.

This chain joins TRBV18 and TRBJ1-3, with unresolved D. Germline lookup yields CDR1 KGHSH and CDR2 LQKENI. V was trimmed by 6 bases and J by 0 bases, leaving 12 bases between them. The CDR3 extends over 15 amino acids. This CDR3 reads CASSLSTVSGNTIYF. CDR3 bases: TGTGCCAGCTCTTTAAGCACAGTCTCTGGAAACACCATATATTTT.

On this clone: The same CDR3 is also encoded by other DNA sequences in this sample. The chain links TRBV5-1 to TRBJ1-2, with a tentative D call TRBD1 (5 bases). Germline-derived CDR1 and CDR2 are SGHRS and YFSETQ. Trimming shortened V by 1 base and J by 4 bases, and 11 bases separated the two germline ends. The CDR3 covers 14 residues. For the CDR3, the DNA is TGCGCCAGCAGCTTGACCGCAGGGTCCTATGGCTACACCTTC. Residues: CASSLTAGSYGYTF.

The chain carries TRBV6-5 and TRBJ1-1, with unresolved D. The CDR3 sequence is 15 residues long. Germline V gene lookup returns CDR1 MNHEY and CDR2 SVGAGI. Trimming stripped 9 bases from V and 3 bases from J, with 20 bases between. CDR3 sequence reads: CASQQYGGRDTEAFF. The CDR3 DNA sequence: TGTGCCAGTCAACAATATGGTGGAAGGGACACTGAAGCTTTCTTT.

The chain uses TRBV5-5 and TRBJ2-7, with 7 bases that match TRBD2. J was trimmed by 4 bases and V by 10 bases; bases with no gene match: 17. CDR1 SGHKS and CDR2 YYEKEE come from the germline V gene (reference sequence). The CDR3 loop spans 15 amino acids. CDR3 protein: CASQLGGSMAYEQYF. CDR3 DNA: TGTGCCTCCCAGTTGGGGGGGTCCATGGCTTACGAGCAGTACTTC.

This clone was observed a handful of times. The rearrangement uses TRBV4-3 and TRBJ1-5; the D is unclear. Trimming pared 4 bases from V and 6 bases from J, leaving 13 bases between. This CDR3 has 14 residues. From germline, CDR1 is LGHNA and CDR2 YSLEER. CDR3 sequence: CASSPEIRVQPQHF. As DNA, the CDR3 is TGCGCCAGCAGCCCCGAGATAAGGGTTCAGCCCCAGCATTTT.

The CDR3 loop is CASSPPGLAVGDTQYF. Written as DNA, the CDR3 is TGTGCCAGCAGCCCCCCGGGACTAGCGGTGGGGGATACGCAGTATTTT. The chain recombines TRBV11-2 with TRBJ2-3; the match to TRBD2 covers 11 bases. Germline CDR1 is SGHAT and CDR2 is FQNNGV. With 5 bases clipped from V and 6 bases from J, the junction kept 10 bases outside the gene matches. The CDR3 length is 16 residues.

The rearrangement uses TRBV18 and TRBJ1-5; no definite D call. This CDR3 has 15 amino acids. The germline V and J ends were trimmed by 0 bases and 0 bases, with 6 bases remaining between them. Looked up from germline, CDR1 is KGHSH and CDR2 is LQKENI. Written as DNA, the CDR3 is TGTGCCAGCTCACCACCGATATATAGCAATCAGCCCCAGCATTTT. Its translation is CASSPPIYSNQPQHF. The complete variable domain, with remaining parts taken from reference TRBV18 and TRBJ1-5, reads NAGVMQNPRHLVRRRGQEARLRCSPMKGHSHVYWYRQLPEEGLKFMVYLQKENIIDESGMPKERFSAEFPKEGPSILRIQQVVRGDSAAYFCASSPPIYSNQPQHFGDGTRLSIL.

The table lists this clone with a count of one. The gene calls are TRBV7-3 and TRBJ2-1; maybe TRBD2 (6 bases). CDR1 SGHTA and CDR2 FQGTGA come from the germline V gene. CDR3 length: 16 residues. Between the trimmed V and J ends, which lost 4 bases and 3 bases, there was a span of 16 bases. The CDR3 nucleotides are TGTGCCAGCAGCTCCCGTGGGGGGTCGGGCTACAATGAGCAGTTCTTC. This encodes CASSSRGGSGYNEQFF.

About this clone: This likely comes from a read error, as the CDR3 has no conserved phenylalanine or tryptophan at its end. Because the CDR3's place on the DNA is in doubt, the DNA is left out and the CDR3 is given as listed by TCRdb. The chain is built from TRBV6-7 and TRBJ1-5. TRBV6-7 carries the ORF label, with uncertain function. Ends included, the CDR3 has 11 residues. The CDR3 is CASSYSIVGSQ.

The table lists this clone with a few counts. The V call is TRBV19, the J call TRBJ1-1; D is unresolved. This CDR3 has 14 amino acids. Germline V gene data show CDR1 as LNHDA and CDR2 as SQIVND (reference sequence). Trimming removed 6 bases at V and 6 bases at J, with 17 bases between. CDR3 in DNA: TGTGCCAGTAGGACGCGGGAACCACTTTCTGAAGCTTTCTTT. Residues: CASRTREPLSEAFF.

This clone has a single count. V gene TRBV19 combines with J gene TRBJ2-7; D may be TRBD1 or TRBD2 (5 bases each). The germline V and J ends were trimmed by 4 bases and 5 bases, with 15 bases remaining between them. The V gene's germline CDR1 is LNHDA and CDR2 SQIVND (reference sequence). The CDR3 covers 14 residues. This CDR3 is CASSTQTRGDEQYF. CDR3 bases: TGTGCCAGTAGTACCCAAACCCGAGGGGACGAGCAGTACTTC.

The rearrangement joins TRBV30 to TRBJ1-1; D not resolved. Germline lookup yields CDR1 GTSNPN and CDR2 SVGIG (reference sequence). This CDR3 contains 13 residues. Trimming removed 4 bases from V and 7 bases from J, with 16 bases in between. CDR3 region: CAWTRAGYYEAFF. In DNA, the CDR3 is TGTGCCTGGACACGGGCTGGCTATTATGAAGCTTTCTTT.

The rearrangement joins TRBV4-1 to TRBJ2-7; 13 positions match TRBD2. CDR1 is MGHRA, CDR2 YSYEKL, per germline. J was trimmed by 7 bases and V by 0 bases; bases with no gene match: 12. The CDR3 length is 18 residues. CDR3 DNA: TGCGCCAGCAGCCAAGATTCCCCCTCGACTAGCGGGGGGAGGGAGCAGTACTTC. Translating it yields CASSQDSPSTSGGREQYF.